These 14 T cell receptor beta chains were all obtained from the same sample, sequenced in a study of shared clonotypes between healthy human individuals. The repertoire was sequenced with immunoSEQ multiplex PCR; TCRdb's copy has only in-frame clones and lacks some. Of around 510,000 clones listed, 95% to 97% were seen once; the top ten hold about 0.06%. Sequenced material: naive CD4+ T cells sorted from blood. The subset here: CD45RA+ positively selected. The receptors were sampled from a woman aged 25 to 45 in good health.

This clone occurred once. The CDR3 sequence: CASSYPRDFSYEQYF. The CDR3 nucleotides are TGTGCCAGCAGTTACCCGCGAGACTTCTCCTACGAGCAGTACTTC. The gene calls are TRBV6-7 and TRBJ2-7, with D unclear. TRBV6-7 counts as an open reading frame of uncertain function. Trimming took off 2 bases at V and 0 bases at J, with 11 bases between the two ends. This CDR3 region has 15 residues.

This chain uses TRBV5-1 with TRBJ2-7; tentative D call: TRBD1 (6 bases). From germline, CDR1 is SGHRS and CDR2 YFSETQ. V lost 0 bases to trimming and J lost 0 bases, with 16 bases between them. This CDR3 has 17 amino acids. The DNA of the CDR3 is TGCGCCAGCAGCTTGGCCGCGACAGGCACCCTCTCCTACGAGCAGTACTTC. As protein: CASSLAATGTLSYEQYF.

For this clone: Other nucleotide sequences from this sample produce the same CDR3. The chain links TRBV29-1 to TRBJ1-1; 7 bases align to TRBD1. The ends lost 6 bases at V and 6 bases at J; junction bases unmatched: 7. CDR3 length: 12 amino acids. The germline V gene has CDR1 SQVTM and CDR2 ANQGSEA. CDR3 nucleotides: TGCAGCGTACAAACAGGGGAAGCTGAAGCTTTCTTT. Its protein product is CSVQTGEAEAFF. Full variable domain (missing parts from reference TRBV29-1 and TRBJ1-1): SAVISQKPSRDICQRGTSLTIQCQVDSQVTMMFWYRQQPGQSLTLIATANQGSEATYESGFVIDKFPISRPNLTFSTLTVSNMSPEDSSIYLCSVQTGEAEAFFGQGTRLTVV.

This rearrangement joins TRBV5-1 to TRBJ2-2, with 8 positions matching TRBD1. Germline trimming cut 4 bases from V and 0 bases from J; bases unmatched to any gene: 5. CDR1 SGHRS and CDR2 YFSETQ come from the germline V gene. This CDR3 has 16 residues. Here the CDR3 reads CASSRDRRTNTGELFF. The CDR3 coding sequence is TGCGCCAGCAGCCGGGACAGGCGCACGAACACCGGGGAGCTGTTTTTT.

The CDR3 bases are TGCAGCGTTCTTAGGACTGAAAAAGAGACCCAGTACTTC. Translated: CSVLRTEKETQYF. The gene calls are TRBV29-1 and TRBJ2-5; TRBD2 might be the D (5 bases). The germline gives CDR1 SQVTM, CDR2 ANQGSEA. V shed 5 bases and J shed 3 bases, with 13 bases lying between them. CDR3 size: 13 residues.

This clone was counted a single time. The CDR3 loop is CASSFDLIPYEQYF. In DNA, the CDR3 is TGTGCCAGCAGCTTCGACCTAATCCCCTACGAGCAGTACTTC. The chain is built from TRBV7-9 and TRBJ2-5, with no clear D. The J call is in doubt because the DNA end fits TRBJ2-7 better. Germline lookup yields CDR1 SEHNR and CDR2 FQNEAQ (reference sequence). The CDR3 runs 14 residues.

Of note for this clone: Other DNA variants within this sample encode the same CDR3. V is TRBV11-2 and J is TRBJ1-1, with D possibly TRBD1 on 5 matching bases. CDR1 SGHAT and CDR2 FQNNGV come from the germline V gene. With 2 bases removed from V and 5 bases from J, the gap between germline ends came to 9 bases. The CDR3 has 13 residues. CDR3 in amino acids: CASSLQGGTEAFF. The CDR3 DNA sequence: TGTGCCAGCAGCTTACAGGGTGGGACTGAAGCTTTCTTT.

This sequence joins TRBV28 and TRBJ2-1; TRBD2 matches 11 bases. The CDR3 consists of 15 residues. Trimming at V came to 4 bases and at J to 10 bases, leaving 9 bases not matched to a gene. CDR1 MDHEN and CDR2 SYDVKM come from the germline V gene. CDR3 protein: CASSSLSGRVKEQFF. The DNA for the CDR3 is TGTGCCAGCAGTTCCCTTAGCGGGAGGGTAAAGGAGCAGTTCTTC.

The chain couples TRBV4-2 to TRBJ1-2; TRBD1 matches at 7 bases. The ends lost 1 base at V and 4 bases at J; junction bases unmatched: 9. This CDR3 region has 16 residues. The germline V gene has CDR1 LGHNA and CDR2 YNFKEQ. The CDR3 reads CASSQGGQQGTYGYTF. DNA for the CDR3: TGTGCCAGCAGCCAAGGGGGTCAACAGGGGACCTATGGCTACACCTTC.

The V and J genes are TRBV18 and TRBJ1-5, with 9 bases fitting TRBD1. The CDR3 length is 17 residues. Looked up from germline, CDR1 is KGHSH and CDR2 is LQKENI. Trimming cost V 3 bases and J 2 bases; bases outside gene matches: 8. CDR3 protein: CASSPTTGGAGNQPQHF. DNA of the CDR3: TGTGCCAGCTCACCCACAACAGGGGGCGCCGGCAATCAGCCCCAGCATTTT.

V and J are TRBV28 and TRBJ2-5, with D unresolved. The DNA matches TRBJ2-7 better at its end, which makes the J call doubtful. This CDR3 region has 14 residues. CDR1 and CDR2 (germline): MDHEN, SYDVKM. The CDR3 region has the DNA TGTGCCAGCAGTACCATAGGAGCTGCCTACGAGCAGTACTTC. Amino acids: CASSTIGAAYEQYF.

The chain joins TRBV6-1 to TRBJ2-3, with 11 bases fitting TRBD2. Germline loops: CDR1 MNHNS, CDR2 SASEGT. CDR3 length: 15 amino acids. Trimming at V came to 4 bases and at J to 6 bases, leaving 6 bases not matched to a gene. The CDR3 loop is CASSVLAGAEDTQYF. In nucleotides, the CDR3 is TGTGCCAGCAGTGTACTAGCGGGAGCAGAGGATACGCAGTATTTT.

This chain joins TRBV18 and TRBJ2-5; 9 bases map to TRBD2. Germline loops: CDR1 KGHSH, CDR2 LQKENI. Trimming at V came to 2 bases and at J to 5 bases, leaving 6 bases not matched to a gene. CDR3 length: 15 residues. The CDR3 reads CASSPDAGGVETQYF. The CDR3 DNA follows: TGTGCCAGCTCACCAGATGCGGGAGGGGTGGAGACCCAGTACTTC.

The chain couples TRBV28 to TRBJ2-3; TRBD2 agrees at 7 bases. This CDR3 is 14 amino acids long. V shed 6 bases and J 5 bases; nucleotides not matched to a gene: 8. Per the germline V gene, CDR1 is MDHEN and CDR2 is SYDVKM. The CDR3, as DNA: TGTGCCAGCAGCGTGGGAGGGCCCCGAGATACGCAGTATTTT. Its translation: CASSVGGPRDTQYF.